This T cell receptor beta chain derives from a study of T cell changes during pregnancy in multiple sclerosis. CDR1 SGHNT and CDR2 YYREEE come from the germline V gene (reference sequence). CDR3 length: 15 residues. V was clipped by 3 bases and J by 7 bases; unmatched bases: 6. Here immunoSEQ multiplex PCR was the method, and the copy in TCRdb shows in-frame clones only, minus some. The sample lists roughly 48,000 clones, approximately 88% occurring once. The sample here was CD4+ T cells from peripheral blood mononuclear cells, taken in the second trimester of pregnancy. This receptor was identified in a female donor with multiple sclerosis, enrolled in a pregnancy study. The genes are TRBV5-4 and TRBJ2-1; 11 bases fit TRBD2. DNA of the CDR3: TGTGCCAGCAGCTCCACTAGCGGGAGTTGGAATGAGCAGTTCTTC. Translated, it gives CASSSTSGSWNEQFF.